This T cell receptor (beta chain) emerged from a study of long-term antiretroviral therapy in people with HIV. On this clone: The antigen remains undetermined.

The V gene end was trimmed by 4 bases and the J gene end by 4 bases; junction bases not matched to a gene: 6. Germline V gene lookup returns CDR1 SGHDT and CDR2 YYEEEE. CDR3 length equals 15 residues. Study-wide points: Clonal populations expanded prior to ART predominated within the repertoire at all time points. Dating from the mid-2000s to the late 2010s, the blood was possibly obtained under older ART regimens.

An immunoSEQ assay, version v3.0, was performed at survey level. TCRdb keeps only in-frame clones here, not all; method: immunoSEQ multiplex PCR. Here the sample spans more than 20,000 clones, roughly 86% being singletons. The sequence was collected from a man aged 50-59 years with HIV. The chain carries TRBV5-6 and TRBJ2-5, with 11 bases matching TRBD2. This material consisted of unsorted PBMCs, taken 1.8 years before starting antiretroviral therapy. The DNA for the CDR3 is TGTGCCAGCAGCGCCCTTACTAGCGGGGGAGAGACCCAGTACTTC. Amino acid sequence: CASSALTSGGETQYF. Using reference TRBV5-6 and TRBJ2-5 for the parts outside the CDR3, the full variable domain is DAGVTQSPTHLIKTRGQQVTLRCSPKSGHDTVSWYQQALGQGPQFIFQYYEEEERQRGNFPDRFSGHQFPNYSSELNVNALLLGDSALYLCASSALTSGGETQYFGPGTRLLVL.